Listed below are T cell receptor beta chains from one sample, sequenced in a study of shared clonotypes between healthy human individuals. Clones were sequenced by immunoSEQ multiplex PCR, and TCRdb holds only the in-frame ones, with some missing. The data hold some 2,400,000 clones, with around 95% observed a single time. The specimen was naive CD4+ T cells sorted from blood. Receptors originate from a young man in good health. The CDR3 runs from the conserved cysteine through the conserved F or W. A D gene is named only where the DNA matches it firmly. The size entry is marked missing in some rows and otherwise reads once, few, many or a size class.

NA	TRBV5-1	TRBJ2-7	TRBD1	CASSLLQGAGGEQYF	TGCGCCAGCAGCTTGCTACAGGGGGCAGGTGGCGAGCAGTACTTC
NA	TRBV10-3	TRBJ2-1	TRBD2	CAISGLAATQSSYNEQFF	TGTGCCATCAGTGGGCTAGCGGCGACCCAAAGCTCCTACAATGAGCAGTTCTTC
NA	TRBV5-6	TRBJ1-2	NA	CASSLSGGRIYGYTF	TGTGCCAGCAGCTTGTCGGGAGGGCGGATCTATGGCTACACCTTC
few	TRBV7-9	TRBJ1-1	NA	CASSLAPDQTNTEAFF	TGTGCCAGCAGCTTAGCTCCGGACCAAACTAACACTGAAGCTTTCTTT
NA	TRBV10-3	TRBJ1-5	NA	CAISESPGQLNQPQHF	TGTGCCATCAGTGAGTCCCCAGGACAGCTCAATCAGCCCCAGCATTTT
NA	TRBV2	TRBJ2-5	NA	CASSGEAGSTETQYF	TGTGCCAGCAGTGGGGAGGCGGGCTCCACAGAGACCCAGTACTTC
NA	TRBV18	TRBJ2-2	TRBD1	CASSVLGQGTGELFF	TGTGCCAGCTCAGTCTTGGGACAGGGGACCGGGGAGCTGTTTTTT
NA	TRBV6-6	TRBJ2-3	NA	CASSYSGSDLRTQYF	TGTGCCAGCAGTTACTCTGGCTCGGACTTACGTACGCAGTATTTT
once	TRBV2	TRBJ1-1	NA	CASSHPPTHTEAFF	TGTGCCAGCAGTCACCCCCCTACTCACACTGAAGCTTTCTTT
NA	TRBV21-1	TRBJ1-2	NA	CASSKALYYGYTF	TGTGCCAGCAGCAAAGCGCTTTACTATGGCTACACCTTC
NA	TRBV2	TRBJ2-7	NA	CASSLAFAYEQYF	TGTGCCAGCAGCCTAGCGTTCGCCTACGAGCAGTACTTC
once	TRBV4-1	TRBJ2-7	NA	CASSHTGGRVREQYF	TGCGCCAGCAGCCATACCGGGGGGCGGGTACGCGAGCAGTACTTC
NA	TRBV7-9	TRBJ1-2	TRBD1	CASSPGTVGYGYTF	TGTGCCAGCAGCCCAGGGACAGTCGGCTATGGCTACACCTTC
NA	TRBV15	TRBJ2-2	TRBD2	CATSRDWLGGGGTGELFF	TGTGCCACCAGCAGAGATTGGTTGGGAGGCGGGGGCACCGGGGAGCTGTTTTTT
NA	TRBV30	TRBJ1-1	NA	CAWSRNVNTEAFF	TGTGCCTGGAGTCGTAACGTGAACACTGAAGCTTTCTTT
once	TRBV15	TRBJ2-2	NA	CATSRDAEWGRTNTGELFF	TGTGCCACCAGCAGAGATGCGGAGTGGGGGCGTACGAACACCGGGGAGCTGTTTTTT
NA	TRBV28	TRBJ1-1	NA	CASSHKGGQLRNTEAFF	TGTGCCAGCAGTCACAAGGGGGGCCAGTTAAGGAACACTGAAGCTTTCTTT
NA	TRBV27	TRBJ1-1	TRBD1	CASSYRGKIAEAFF	TGTGCCAGCAGTTACAGGGGAAAGATAGCCGAAGCTTTCTTT
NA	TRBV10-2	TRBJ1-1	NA	CASRPPGVVGEAFF	TGCGCCAGCCGACCGCCAGGGGTGGTTGGTGAAGCTTTCTTT
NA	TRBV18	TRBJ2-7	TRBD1	CASSPLRQGIYEQYF	TGTGCCAGCTCACCACTGAGACAGGGGATTTACGAGCAGTACTTC
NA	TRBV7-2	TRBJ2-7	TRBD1	CASSRRQGSSYEQYF	TGTGCCAGCAGCCGAAGACAGGGTAGCTCCTACGAGCAGTACTTC
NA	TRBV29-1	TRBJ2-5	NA	CSVGEKETQYF	TGCAGCGTTGGGGAAAAAGAGACCCAGTACTTC
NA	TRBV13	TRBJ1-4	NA	CASSFQGKGKLFF	TGTGCCAGCAGCTTCCAGGGTAAGGGAAAACTGTTTTTT
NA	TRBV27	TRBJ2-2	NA	CASSLYPRTRVQNTGELFF	TGTGCCAGCAGTTTATACCCCCGCACGCGAGTCCAGAACACCGGGGAGCTGTTTTTT
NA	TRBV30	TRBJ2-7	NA	CAWSVGGYEQYF	TGTGCCTGGAGTGTGGGAGGCTACGAGCAGTACTTC
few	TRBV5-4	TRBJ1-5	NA	CASSQLNQPQHF	TGTGCCAGCAGCCAACTAAATCAGCCCCAGCATTTT
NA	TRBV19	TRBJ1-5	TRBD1	CASSRGGAWQPQHF	TGTGCCAGTAGTAGAGGGGGCGCCTGGCAGCCCCAGCATTTT
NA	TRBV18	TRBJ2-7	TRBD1	CASSPQGANEQYF	TGTGCCAGCTCACCACAGGGGGCCAACGAGCAGTACTTC
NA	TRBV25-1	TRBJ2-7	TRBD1	CASSESTGPTSEQYF	TGTGCCAGCAGTGAATCGACAGGGCCCACCTCCGAGCAGTACTTC
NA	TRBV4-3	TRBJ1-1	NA	CASSQVLAGRGTEAFF	TGCGCCAGCAGCCAAGTATTGGCAGGGCGGGGGACTGAAGCTTTCTTT
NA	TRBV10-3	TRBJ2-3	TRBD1	CAISAAGTGGDLNTQYF	TGTGCCATCAGTGCTGCCGGGACAGGGGGCGATCTAAATACGCAGTATTTT
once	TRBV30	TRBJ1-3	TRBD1	CAWSRTGTGNTIYF	TGTGCCTGGAGTCGGACAGGGACTGGAAACACCATATATTTT
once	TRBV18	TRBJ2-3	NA	CASSPQNPSTDTQYF	TGTGCCAGCTCACCTCAGAATCCTAGCACAGATACGCAGTATTTT
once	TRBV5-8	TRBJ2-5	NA	CASSADRARRTQYF	TGTGCCAGCAGCGCTGACAGAGCCCGTCGCACCCAGTACTTC
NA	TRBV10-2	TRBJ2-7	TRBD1	CASSDGTVTPYEQYF	TGCGCCAGCAGTGATGGGACAGTGACCCCCTACGAGCAGTACTTC
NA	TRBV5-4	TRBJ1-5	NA	CASSLESRVEDNQPQHF	TGTGCCAGCAGCTTGGAGAGCAGGGTCGAAGACAATCAGCCCCAGCATTTT
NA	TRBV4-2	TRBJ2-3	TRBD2	CASSQEPSGGGGTQYF	TGTGCCAGCAGCCAGGAACCTAGCGGGGGGGGCGGTACGCAGTATTTT
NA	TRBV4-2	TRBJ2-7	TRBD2	CASSQDLASGRSSTYEQYF	TGTGCCAGCAGCCAAGATCTCGCTAGCGGGAGGTCCTCTACCTACGAGCAGTACTTC
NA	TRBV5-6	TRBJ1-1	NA	CASSSRPTEAFF	TGTGCCAGCAGCTCCAGACCCACTGAAGCTTTCTTT
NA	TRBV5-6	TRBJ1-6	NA	CASSSIRGTGNSPLHF	TGTGCCAGCAGCTCAATAAGGGGGACCGGTAATTCACCCCTCCACTTT
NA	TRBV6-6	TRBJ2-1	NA	CASSYSQSNEQFF	TGTGCCAGCAGTTACAGCCAGAGCAATGAGCAGTTCTTC
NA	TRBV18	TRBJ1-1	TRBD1	CASSPGQGSREAFF	TGTGCCAGCTCACCCGGACAGGGTTCCCGTGAAGCTTTCTTT
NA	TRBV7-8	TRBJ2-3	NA	CASSLAMSTDTQYF	TGTGCCAGCAGCTTAGCGATGAGCACAGATACGCAGTATTTT
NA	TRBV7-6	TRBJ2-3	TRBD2	CASKRWTGGGDTQYF	TGTGCCAGCAAAAGATGGACGGGAGGGGGAGATACGCAGTATTTT
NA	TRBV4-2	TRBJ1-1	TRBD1	CASSQFGQGNTEAFF	TGTGCCAGCAGCCAGTTCGGACAGGGGAACACTGAAGCTTTCTTT
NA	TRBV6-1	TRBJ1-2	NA	CASSDGHPNYGYTF	TGTGCCAGCAGTGACGGTCATCCTAACTATGGCTACACCTTC